The 27 T cell receptor beta chains below come from one sample, sequenced in a study of blood T cell repertoires in COVID-19. Profiling relied on immunoSEQ multiplex PCR, and the TCRdb table lists in-frame clones only, not all of them. The sample shows 120,000 or so clones, approximately 86% of them seen only once. Sequences were obtained from peripheral blood. Source of these receptors: a human donor in a cohort sampled during active COVID-19.

The J gene is TRBJ1-5, the V gene TRBV28; D not resolved. The V gene lost 7 bases and the J gene lost 4 bases, with 20 bases spanning the gap. The CDR3 is made up of 16 amino acids. Looked up from germline, CDR1 is MDHEN and CDR2 is SYDVKM. CDR3 in amino acids: CASTTTGDPNNQPQHF. The CDR3 DNA reads TGTGCCAGCACCACAACCGGGGATCCCAATAATCAGCCCCAGCATTTT.

V and J are TRBV11-3 and TRBJ2-1, with 14 bases matching TRBD2. CDR3 size: 14 residues. Trimming removed 5 bases from V and 8 bases from J; junction bases left unmatched: 2. Germline V CDR1 and CDR2: SGHNT, YENEEA. The CDR3 nucleotides are TGTGCCAGCAGCCGGGGACTAGCGGGAGATGAGCAGTTCTTC. This codes for CASSRGLAGDEQFF. Together with reference TRBV11-3 and TRBJ2-1, the CDR3 gives the full variable domain: EAGVVQSPRYKIIEKKQPVAFWCNPISGHNTLYWYLQNLGQGPELLIRYENEEAVDDSQLPKDRFSAERLKGVDSTLKIQPAELGDSAVYLCASSRGLAGDEQFFGPGTRLTVL.

The chain combines TRBV11-2 with TRBJ2-3; 8 bases agree with TRBD1. The CDR3 has 14 residues. Per the germline V gene, CDR1 is SGHAT and CDR2 is FQNNGV. V dropped 3 bases and J dropped 4; count of bases not matched to a gene: 3. CDR3 coding DNA: TGTGCCAGCAGCTTCGACAGGGGCCCAGATACGCAGTATTTT. It encodes CASSFDRGPDTQYF.

The chain combines TRBV27 with TRBJ2-1, with unresolved D. Per the germline V gene, CDR1 is MNHEY and CDR2 is SMNVEV (reference sequence). The ends were cut back, 2 bases at V and 0 bases at J, with 8 bases in the middle. This CDR3 region has 15 residues. The CDR3 DNA reads TGTGCCAGCAGTTTAGCGTTGAGCTCCTACAATGAGCAGTTCTTC. The encoded protein is CASSLALSSYNEQFF.

The rearrangement joins TRBV7-3 to TRBJ2-1; TRBD2 matches at 7 bases. The CDR3 loop spans 15 amino acids. Losses at the gene ends were 4 bases for V and 7 bases for J; bases not matched to a gene: 10. Germline assignment: CDR1 SGHTA and CDR2 FQGTGA. CDR3 nucleotide sequence: TGTGCCAGCAGCTCTACCGGGACTAACCGTAATGAGCAGTTCTTC. This codes for CASSSTGTNRNEQFF.

The rearrangement joins TRBV29-1 to TRBJ2-3, with D unclear. The V end lost 3 bases, the J end lost 1 base, and 5 bases lay between the germline ends. The CDR3 runs to 12 residues. The germline V gene encodes CDR1 SQVTM and CDR2 ANQGSEA. The chain's CDR3 is CSVEAGTDTQYF. CDR3 nucleotide sequence: TGCAGCGTTGAGGCCGGCACAGATACGCAGTATTTT.

The gene calls are TRBV7-6 and TRBJ2-1, with 14 positions matching TRBD2. The CDR3 consists of 15 residues. Germline CDR1 SGHVS, CDR2 FNYEAQ. The junction had 6 bases not matched to a gene; V was cut back by 4 bases and J by 10 bases. CDR3 residues: CASSSTSGRVGEQFF. The DNA of the CDR3 is TGTGCCAGCAGCTCGACTAGCGGGAGGGTAGGGGAGCAGTTCTTC.

V usage is TRBV7-9 and J usage is TRBJ1-1; D remains unclear. The V gene lost 8 bases and the J gene lost 8 bases, with 12 bases spanning the gap. This CDR3 spans 11 amino acids. Germline loops: CDR1 SEHNR, CDR2 FQNEAQ (reference sequence). DNA for the CDR3: TGTGCCAGCTCCGGGGATTCAGAAGCTTTCTTT. Translated: CASSGDSEAFF.

This chain joins TRBV5-5 and TRBJ1-4; D not certain. The germline V gene has CDR1 SGHKS and CDR2 YYEKEE (reference sequence). V was clipped by 2 bases and J by 7 bases, with 12 bases between them. The CDR3 has 14 residues. Here the CDR3 DNA reads TGTGCCAGCAGCTTCTCCTCTTTCGGTGAAAAACTGTTTTTT. It is translated as CASSFSSFGEKLFF.

The chain joins TRBV21-1 to TRBJ2-7; the table's D gene call, TRBD2, was not cross checked with the DNA. TRBV21-1 has pseudogene status. The CDR3 contains 13 residues. The CDR3 loop is CASSPRDSYEQYF. The CDR3 DNA sequence: TGTGCCAGCAGCCCCCGGGATTCCTACGAGCAGTACTTC.

J is TRBJ2-7 and V is TRBV21-1; the D call TRBD1 from the table was never checked on the DNA. TRBV21-1 is shown as a pseudogene. CDR3 length: 17 amino acids. CDR3 in DNA: TGTGCCAGCAGCAAAACTTTTCCCGGGACAGGGGCCTACGAGCAGTACTTC. Translation gives CASSKTFPGTGAYEQYF.

Written as DNA, the CDR3 is TGTGCCAGCATTCAGGAGGTGAACACTGAAGCTTTCTTT. This codes for CASIQEVNTEAFF. The chain is built from TRBV2 and TRBJ1-1; unclear D gene. CDR1 is SNHLY and CDR2 is FYNNEI in the germline V gene. Trimming took 7 bases from V and 0 from J, leaving 9 bases between them. The CDR3 length is 13 residues.

V usage is TRBV5-4 and J usage is TRBJ2-1; D is perhaps TRBD2 (6 bases). Trimming shortened V by 4 bases and J by 5 bases, and 16 bases separated the two germline ends. There are 15 residues in the CDR3. The V gene's germline CDR1 is SGHNT and CDR2 YYREEE (reference sequence). CDR3 sequence: CASSPDSGGDNEQFF. The CDR3 coding sequence is TGTGCCAGCAGCCCCGACAGTGGAGGGGACAATGAGCAGTTCTTC.

This sequence joins TRBV28 and TRBJ2-2; 12 positions agree with TRBD1. CDR3 length: 17 amino acids. V trimming: 6 bases; J trimming: 0 bases; junction bases outside the gene matches: 5. Germline lookup yields CDR1 MDHEN and CDR2 SYDVKM. CDR3 coding DNA: TGTGCCAGCAGCGCCGGGACAGGGGGCCCGAACACCGGGGAGCTGTTTTTT. It codes for CASSAGTGGPNTGELFF.

The V and J genes are TRBV30 and TRBJ2-1; 14 nucleotides agree with TRBD2. Losses at the gene ends were 3 bases for V and 9 bases for J; bases not matched to a gene: 4. Germline CDR1 and CDR2: GTSNPN and SVGIG (reference sequence). CDR3 size: 14 residues. The DNA for the CDR3 is TGTGCCTGGAGGAGACTAGCGGGGGGGTCTGAGCAGTTCTTC. It is translated as CAWRRLAGGSEQFF.

CDR3 region: CASSKRLRGLAGVPGSYNEQFF. DNA for the CDR3: TGTGCCAGCAGCAAAAGGCTTCGTGGACTAGCGGGAGTCCCCGGCTCCTACAATGAGCAGTTCTTC. V is TRBV21-1 and J is TRBJ2-1; the table's D gene call, TRBD2, was not cross checked with the DNA. TRBV21-1 is shown as a pseudogene. The CDR3 spans 22 residues.

This rearrangement joins TRBV7-9 to TRBJ2-3, with D possibly TRBD2 on 6 matching bases. The V gene's germline CDR1 is SEHNR and CDR2 FQNEAQ (reference sequence). The CDR3 runs to 15 residues. V lost 7 bases, J lost 4 bases, and 18 bases lay in between. The CDR3 loop reads CASTPGGGEADTQYF. The CDR3 DNA follows: TGTGCCAGCACCCCGGGTGGAGGGGAGGCAGATACGCAGTATTTT. The full variable domain, with the rest looked up from reference TRBV7-9 and TRBJ2-3, is DTGVSQNPRHKITKRGQNVTFRCDPISEHNRLYWYRQTLGQGPEFLTYFQNEAQLEKSRLLSDRFSAERPKGSFSTLEIQRTEQGDSAMYLCASTPGGGEADTQYFGPGTRLTVL.

The gene calls are TRBV24-1 and TRBJ2-1, with 11 bases identical to TRBD2. From germline, CDR1 is KGHDR and CDR2 SFDVKD. The CDR3 is 17 amino acids. The V gene end was trimmed by 4 bases and the J gene end by 6 bases; junction bases not matched to a gene: 10. The CDR3 sequence: CATSESRLAGGVNEQFF. For the CDR3, the DNA is TGTGCCACCAGTGAATCCCGGCTAGCGGGAGGTGTCAATGAGCAGTTCTTC.

CDR3 nucleotides: TGTGCCAGCAGTGCCGTCAGGGGTGTCTTGGACAATGAGCAGTTCTTC. Its protein product is CASSAVRGVLDNEQFF. The rearrangement joins TRBV25-1 to TRBJ2-1; tentative D call: TRBD1 (6 bases). V gave up 4 bases and J gave up 5 bases, with 18 bases separating them. This CDR3 comprises 16 residues. CDR1 and CDR2 from the germline V gene are MGHDK and SYGVNS.

This chain uses TRBV7-9 with TRBJ1-2; 9 bases align to TRBD1. The CDR3 has 12 amino acids. Germline trimming cut 5 bases from V and 8 bases from J; bases unmatched to any gene: 3. Germline lookup yields CDR1 SEHNR and CDR2 FQNEAQ (reference sequence). CDR3: CASSRDREGYTF. The DNA of the CDR3 is TGTGCCAGCAGCCGGGACAGGGAAGGCTACACCTTC.

This clone was picked up one time. This chain links TRBV27 with TRBJ2-1; 13 bases align to TRBD2. This CDR3 spans 15 amino acids. Trimming cost V 5 bases and J 8 bases; bases outside gene matches: 6. In germline, CDR1 is MNHEY, CDR2 SMNVEV (reference sequence). The CDR3 is CASSKRTSGSDEQFF. In DNA form, the CDR3 reads TGTGCCAGCAGTAAAAGGACTAGCGGGAGCGATGAGCAGTTCTTC.

The rearrangement uses TRBV27 and TRBJ1-1; 7 nucleotides match TRBD1. Germline V gene lookup returns CDR1 MNHEY and CDR2 SMNVEV (reference sequence). The ends lost 2 bases at V and 4 bases at J; junction bases unmatched: 1. The CDR3 has 13 amino acids. The CDR3 nucleotides read TGTGCCAGCAGTTTAGGGGACAGCACTGAAGCTTTCTTT. Encoded protein: CASSLGDSTEAFF.

This chain joins TRBV4-1 and TRBJ1-1; 7 nucleotides agree with TRBD1. The CDR3 has 15 amino acids. V dropped 3 bases and J dropped 1; count of bases not matched to a gene: 5. CDR1 and CDR2 from the germline V gene are MGHRA and YSYEKL. The CDR3, as DNA: TGCGCCAGCAGCCACGAAACAGGGGCGAACACTGAAGCTTTCTTT. This translates into CASSHETGANTEAFF.

The chain couples TRBV28 to TRBJ2-1, with no clear D. Germline CDR1 MDHEN, CDR2 SYDVKM. The CDR3 totals 15 residues. V lost 6 bases to trimming and J lost 4 bases, with 16 bases between them. CDR3 sequence (DNA): TGTGCCAGCAGCCCTCCCTCGCGGCCGTACAATGAGCAGTTCTTC. It encodes CASSPPSRPYNEQFF.

V is TRBV5-1 and J is TRBJ2-1; possibly TRBD1 for D (6 bases). V was trimmed by 0 bases and J by 0 bases, leaving 10 bases between them. Germline-derived CDR1 and CDR2 are SGHRS and YFSETQ. The CDR3 length is 16 residues. In nucleotides, the CDR3 is TGCGCCAGCAGCTTGGTCACAGGGAGCTCCTACAATGAGCAGTTCTTC. Translated, it gives CASSLVTGSSYNEQFF.

The rearrangement uses TRBV18 and TRBJ2-3; the match to TRBD1 covers 7 bases. Germline trimming cut 5 bases from V and 10 bases from J; bases unmatched to any gene: 9. Germline loops: CDR1 KGHSH, CDR2 LQKENI. The CDR3 is 13 residues long. CDR3 nucleotides: TGTGCCAGCTCAGGAGACACAGGGGTGGCGCAGTATTTT. Protein sequence: CASSGDTGVAQYF.

The gene calls are TRBV18 and TRBJ1-4; a possible D gene is TRBD1 (6 bases). The CDR3 contains 15 residues. Trimming pared 0 bases from V and 5 bases from J, leaving 10 bases between. Germline values: CDR1 KGHSH, CDR2 LQKENI. CDR3 nucleotide sequence: TGTGCCAGCTCACCACCCGGGACAAGAAATGAAAAACTGTTTTTT. This gives the protein CASSPPGTRNEKLFF.